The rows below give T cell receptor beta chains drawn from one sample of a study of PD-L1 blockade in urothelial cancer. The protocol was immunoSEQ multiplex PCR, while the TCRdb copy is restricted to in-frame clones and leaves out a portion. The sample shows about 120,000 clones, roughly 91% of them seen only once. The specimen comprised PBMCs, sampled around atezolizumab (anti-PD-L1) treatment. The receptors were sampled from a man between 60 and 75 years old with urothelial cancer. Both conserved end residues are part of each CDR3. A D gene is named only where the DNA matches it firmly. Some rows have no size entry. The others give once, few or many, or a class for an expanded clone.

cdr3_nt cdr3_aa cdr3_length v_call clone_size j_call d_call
TGTGCCAGCAGGAACTCCCCGACAGGGGGGGAAAAACTGTTTTTT CASRNSPTGGEKLFF 15 TRBV2 - TRBJ1-4 TRBD1
TGTGCCAGTAAGGAGCTAGCGGGAGGCCTCACAGATACGCAGTATTTT CASKELAGGLTDTQYF 16 TRBV2 few TRBJ2-3 TRBD2
TGTGCCAGCAGTGGACAGGGGAGAGGGGAGCTGTTTTTT CASSGQGRGELFF 13 TRBV6-5 - TRBJ2-2 TRBD1
TGTGCCAGCAGCTTAGAGGTTGTACAGGGGGCCTACAATGAGCAGTTCTTC CASSLEVVQGAYNEQFF 17 TRBV7-8 - TRBJ2-1 TRBD1
TGTGCCAGCTGCCAGACAGGGTCTGGGGCCAACGTCCTGACTTTC CASCQTGSGANVLTF 15 TRBV2 - TRBJ2-6 TRBD1
TGTGCCAGCAGTGACAAAGGCGGAGGAGCCGGGGAGCTGTTTTTT CASSDKGGGAGELFF 15 TRBV6-4 - TRBJ2-2 -
TGTGCCAGCAGTCCCGGACAGTATTATAATTCACCCCTCCACTTT CASSPGQYYNSPLHF 15 TRBV28 - TRBJ1-6 -
TGTGCCAGCAGCTTAACAGCGGGAGCGTTGGAGACCCAGTACTTC CASSLTAGALETQYF 15 TRBV7-3 - TRBJ2-5 TRBD2
TGCGCCAGCAGTGCGGGAGGCCGGCCGTCGGAGACCCAGTACTTC CASSAGGRPSETQYF 15 TRBV10-1 - TRBJ2-5 TRBD2
TGCGCCAGCAGCCCTCGACTAGCGGGGGTCTACGAGCAGTACTTC CASSPRLAGVYEQYF 15 TRBV5-1 - TRBJ2-7 TRBD2
TGTGCCACCAGCTCCCCCAGGGGACTAGCGGGAGGGACACAAGAGACCCAGTACTTC CATSSPRGLAGGTQETQYF 19 TRBV15 once TRBJ2-5 TRBD2
TGTGCCAGCAGCCCCCGGGAGGCCTATGGCTACACCTTC CASSPREAYGYTF 13 TRBV6-5 once TRBJ1-2 -
TGTGCCAGTAGTATAACCGGCGGGAGGGGAACCTACAATGAGCAGTTCTTC CASSITGGRGTYNEQFF 17 TRBV19 - TRBJ2-1 TRBD2
TGTGCCAGCAGCAGGGGGACCGGGACCCAAGAGACCCAGTACTTC CASSRGTGTQETQYF 15 TRBV6-5 - TRBJ2-5 TRBD1
TGTGCCTGGAGTCGGGGACTAGCGCCAGATACGCAGTATTTT CAWSRGLAPDTQYF 14 TRBV30 few TRBJ2-3 TRBD2
TGTGCCAGCAGTTTCTCCTATGGAGCCGACCTAGGGGTCCACTCCTACAATGAGCAGTTCTTC CASSFSYGADLGVHSYNEQFF 21 TRBV28 - TRBJ2-1 -
TGTGCCAGCACCACACAAGAGACCCAGTACTTC CASTTQETQYF 11 TRBV21-1 - TRBJ2-5 -
TGTGCCAGCTCACCGGCCGGGATGGACGAAAAACTGTTTTTT CASSPAGMDEKLFF 14 TRBV18 - TRBJ1-4 -
TGTGCCAGTAGCCTGGTCGCTGGAGATGGAAACACCATATATTTT CASSLVAGDGNTIYF 15 TRBV19 - TRBJ1-3 -
TGTGCCAGCACTCCAACGAGTAGCTCCTACGAGCAGTACTTC CASTPTSSSYEQYF 14 TRBV6-5 - TRBJ2-7 -
TGTGCCAGCAGTGGACGGTGGACAGTGGAAGGCTACACCTTC CASSGRWTVEGYTF 14 TRBV6-1 - TRBJ1-2 -
TGTGCCAGCGGGAGGACAGGGGGGTCGGGCGAGCAGTACTTC CASGRTGGSGEQYF 14 TRBV6-5 - TRBJ2-7 TRBD1